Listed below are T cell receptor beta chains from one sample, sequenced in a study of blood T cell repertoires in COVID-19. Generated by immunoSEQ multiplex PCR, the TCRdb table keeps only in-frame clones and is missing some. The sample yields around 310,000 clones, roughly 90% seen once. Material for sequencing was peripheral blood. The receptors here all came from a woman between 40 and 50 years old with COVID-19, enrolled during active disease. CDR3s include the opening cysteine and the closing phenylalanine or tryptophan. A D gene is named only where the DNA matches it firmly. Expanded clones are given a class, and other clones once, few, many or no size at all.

DNA: TGCGCCAGCAGCTTGGGGACTAGCGGGAGGGTGGAGACCCAGTACTTC; CDR3: CASSLGTSGRVETQYF; size: -; length: 16; V: TRBV5-1; J: TRBJ2-5; D: TRBD2
DNA: TGTGCCAGCAGTTTATACAGGGGACAAGAGACCCAGTACTTC; CDR3: CASSLYRGQETQYF; size: -; length: 14; V: TRBV27; J: TRBJ2-5; D: TRBD1
DNA: TGCGCCAGCAGCTTTGAGGGGAACACTGAAGCTTTCTTT; CDR3: CASSFEGNTEAFF; size: -; length: 13; V: TRBV5-1; J: TRBJ1-1; D: -
DNA: TGCGCCAGCAGCCAAGTTCTACAAGGACAGCCCCTCCGCTACGGCAATGAGCAGTTCTTC; CDR3: CASSQVLQGQPLRYGNEQFF; size: -; length: 20; V: TRBV4-1; J: TRBJ2-1; D: -
DNA: TGCGCCAGCAGCAGGACCGGGACTAGCGGGGGGCTACAAGAGACCCAGTACTTC; CDR3: CASSRTGTSGGLQETQYF; size: once; length: 18; V: TRBV5-1; J: TRBJ2-5; D: TRBD2
DNA: TGTGCCAGCAGCCCAGCATCAGGGGGCAGAGAGCAGTTCTTC; CDR3: CASSPASGGREQFF; size: -; length: 14; V: TRBV3-1/TRBV3-2; J: TRBJ2-1; D: TRBD1
DNA: TGCGCCAGCAGCTCTACGGCCTACGAGCAGTACTTC; CDR3: CASSSTAYEQYF; size: -; length: 12; V: TRBV5-1; J: TRBJ2-7; D: -
DNA: TGTGCCAGCAGCTTATCCGGGACAGCCGCCTACGAGCAGTACTTC; CDR3: CASSLSGTAAYEQYF; size: -; length: 15; V: TRBV7-2; J: TRBJ2-7; D: TRBD1
DNA: TGTGCCAGCAGCCCCCTCAATACTAGCGGAAAAGAGACCCAGTACTTC; CDR3: CASSPLNTSGKETQYF; size: -; length: 16; V: TRBV7-2; J: TRBJ2-5; D: TRBD2
DNA: TGTGCCACCGCAGGGGATGGAAACACCATATATTTT; CDR3: CATAGDGNTIYF; size: -; length: 12; V: TRBV18; J: TRBJ1-3; D: -
DNA: TGCGCCAGCACCCTCAAGGGGGACACAGATACGCAGTATTTT; CDR3: CASTLKGDTDTQYF; size: -; length: 14; V: TRBV5-1; J: TRBJ2-3; D: -
DNA: TGTGCCAGCAGCTTGGGGACAGGAGGGTTCTACGAGCAGTACTTC; CDR3: CASSLGTGGFYEQYF; size: -; length: 15; V: TRBV11-2; J: TRBJ2-7; D: TRBD1
DNA: TGTGCCAGTAGTATATCAGGGCTGCCCTACGAGCAGTACTTC; CDR3: CASSISGLPYEQYF; size: -; length: 14; V: TRBV19; J: TRBJ2-7; D: -
DNA: TGTGCCAGCAGCTTAGGATCAGGGAGGGGTTCCTACGAGCAGTACTTC; CDR3: CASSLGSGRGSYEQYF; size: once; length: 16; V: TRBV7-2; J: TRBJ2-7; D: TRBD2
DNA: TGTGCCAGCAGGGTACAGGGATTGTGGACTGAAGCTTTCTTT; CDR3: CASRVQGLWTEAFF; size: -; length: 14; V: TRBV2; J: TRBJ1-1; D: -
DNA: TGTGCCAGTAGTATCCCCGGGACAGGGAGAAACGAGCAGTACTTC; CDR3: CASSIPGTGRNEQYF; size: -; length: 15; V: TRBV19; J: TRBJ2-7; D: TRBD1
DNA: TGTGCCACCAGCGAGAACTCCGGGACTGTGGCAGATACGCAGTATTTT; CDR3: CATSENSGTVADTQYF; size: -; length: 16; V: TRBV15; J: TRBJ2-3; D: -
DNA: TGTGCCAGCAGCCAAGACCGGACCGCCGCGTCGGGGTCACCCCTCCACTTT; CDR3: CASSQDRTAASGSPLHF; size: few; length: 17; V: TRBV4-2; J: TRBJ1-6; D: -
DNA: TGTGCCAGCAGCTTAAACAGGGGGCAATCACCCCTCCACTTT; CDR3: CASSLNRGQSPLHF; size: -; length: 14; V: TRBV11-2; J: TRBJ1-6; D: TRBD1
DNA: TGTGCCAGCAGCACGAGGACAGGGGGAGACTACGAGCAGTACTTC; CDR3: CASSTRTGGDYEQYF; size: -; length: 15; V: TRBV7-6; J: TRBJ2-7; D: TRBD1
DNA: TGTGCCAGCAGCCAAGAGGGGACAGGGGGTTCACCCCTCCACTTT; CDR3: CASSQEGTGGSPLHF; size: -; length: 15; V: TRBV3-1/TRBV3-2; J: TRBJ1-6; D: TRBD1
DNA: TGTGCCATCAGTGTCCTAGAGGGCGGCGGAAACACCATATATTTT; CDR3: CAISVLEGGGNTIYF; size: -; length: 15; V: TRBV10-3; J: TRBJ1-3; D: -
DNA: TGTGCCAGCAGCCCCCCAGGGGGTAACTATGGCTACACCTTC; CDR3: CASSPPGGNYGYTF; size: -; length: 14; V: TRBV5-6; J: TRBJ1-2; D: TRBD1
DNA: TGTGCCAGCAGCCCGCCGGCAGGCACTGAAGCTTTCTTT; CDR3: CASSPPAGTEAFF; size: -; length: 13; V: TRBV28; J: TRBJ1-1; D: -
DNA: TGTGCCAGAAGCCTTACAGGGGGACCAAGGTACGAGCAGTACTTC; CDR3: CARSLTGGPRYEQYF; size: -; length: 15; V: TRBV5-3; J: TRBJ2-7; D: TRBD1
DNA: TGTGCCAGCAGCTTAGGAGACAGGGGAAATGAGCAGTTCTTC; CDR3: CASSLGDRGNEQFF; size: -; length: 14; V: TRBV11-2; J: TRBJ2-1; D: TRBD1
DNA: TGTGCCAGTAGTCCCCGGCTACGGGGGGCAGATACGCAGTATTTT; CDR3: CASSPRLRGADTQYF; size: once; length: 15; V: TRBV19; J: TRBJ2-3; D: TRBD2